The sequence of this TCR beta chain was determined in a study of vaccination effects on CD4 cells after COVID-19. Study-wide context: Post-vaccine draws lagged the second dose by a median of 72 days.

Sequencing in the ViraFEST assay came after antigen-specific CD4+ T cells had been expanded with viral peptide pools, which were used to stimulate PBMC. The culture ran for 10 days, and then CD4+ T cells were isolated. Participants got two doses of BNT162b2 or mRNA-1273 vaccine. A note on this clone: Its antigen is not identified.

Using immunoSEQ multiplex PCR, the repertoire was profiled, and TCRdb retains in-frame clones only, with some absent. The sample has fewer than 50,000 clones, approximately 84% seen once; the top ten hold roughly 2%. The length of the CDR3 is 13 residues. Germline loops: CDR1 KGHSH, CDR2 LQKENI. V was clipped by 5 bases and J by 9 bases, with 14 bases between them. The chain combines TRBV18 with TRBJ2-1; either TRBD1 or TRBD2 may supply D (6 bases each). Sample: CD4+ T cells from PBMCs cultured with HCoV-NL63 spike peptides, taken after COVID-19 vaccination. This receptor was taken from a human donor who received a COVID-19 vaccine. Some clones in this sample may be carry-over from other donors' samples. The CDR3 region has the DNA TGTGCCAGCTCAGGATGGGGGGCCGGTGAGCAGTTCTTC. Translating it yields CASSGWGAGEQFF.